The 25 T cell receptor beta chains below come from one sample, sequenced in a study of healthy donors' naive CD4 and CD8 T cells. Each TCR library used 400 to 600 ng of total RNA and a linear amplification protocol. TCRdb reanalysed the reads using MiXCR and keeps one entry per CDR3 protein. This table holds 200,000 or so distinct CDR3 sequences, about four fifths found once. The specimen sequenced was naive CD4+ and CD8+ T cells sorted from blood, pooled from several donors. These receptors all stem from a pool of human donors in good health; the sample pools cells from several healthy donors.

The chain uses TRBV27 and TRBJ2-7, with D unresolved. Germline assignment: CDR1 MNHEY and CDR2 SMNVEV (reference sequence). The CDR3 runs to 14 residues. The V gene lost 3 bases and the J gene lost 2 bases, with 11 bases spanning the gap. CDR3 DNA: TGTGCCAGCAGTTTTGAGAAGAAACCCTACGAGCAGTACTTC. Its protein is CASSFEKKPYEQYF.

This rearrangement joins TRBV5-4 to TRBJ2-3, with D perhaps TRBD1 (5 bases). CDR1 and CDR2 from the germline V gene are SGHNT and YYREEE (reference sequence). Trimming removed 0 bases at V and 1 base at J, with 9 bases between. The CDR3 length is 15 residues. CDR3 sequence: CASSLEKGGTDTQYF. The CDR3 DNA reads TGTGCCAGCAGCTTGGAGAAAGGGGGCACAGATACGCAGTATTTT.

This clonotype has a single count. The chain carries TRBV6-5 and TRBJ2-3, with a possible D match to TRBD2 (5 bases). Germline CDR1 MNHEY, CDR2 SVGAGI. Trimming took 6 bases from V and 1 from J, leaving 14 bases between them. This CDR3 has 15 amino acids. CDR3 DNA sequence: TGTGCCAGCAGCCCCGGACTTAGCCGCACAGATACGCAGTATTTT. Amino acids: CASSPGLSRTDTQYF.

The J gene is TRBJ2-1, the V gene TRBV15; 12 nucleotides agree with TRBD2. The ends lost 1 base at V and 4 bases at J; junction bases unmatched: 2. This CDR3 is 16 amino acids long. Germline lookup yields CDR1 LNHNV and CDR2 YYDKDF (reference sequence). The CDR3 sequence is CATSRAGTSGYNEQFF. In DNA form, the CDR3 reads TGTGCCACCAGCAGAGCCGGGACTAGCGGGTACAATGAGCAGTTCTTC.

This chain joins TRBV30 and TRBJ2-7, with D possibly matching TRBD1 (5 bases). V was shortened by 4 bases and J by 4 bases, with 11 bases between the two germline ends. The CDR3 has 12 residues. Germline CDR1 reads GTSNPN; CDR2 reads SVGIG (reference sequence). The CDR3 here is CAWNPQGYEQYF. CDR3 coding DNA: TGTGCCTGGAATCCTCAGGGATACGAGCAGTACTTC.

The V call is TRBV29-1, the J call TRBJ1-2; D unclear. This CDR3 is 11 amino acids long. V was clipped by 4 bases and J by 5 bases, with 8 bases between them. Germline CDR1 reads SQVTM; CDR2 reads ANQGSEA. The chain's CDR3 is CSVGQKYGYTF. DNA for the CDR3: TGCAGCGTTGGGCAGAAGTATGGCTACACCTTC.

A word on this clonotype: One junction end disagrees with the germline gene, perhaps due to a read error. V usage is TRBV29-1 and J usage is TRBJ1-2; 7 positions match TRBD1. Germline loops: CDR1 SQVTM, CDR2 ANQGSEA. The CDR3 runs to 10 residues. The CDR3 DNA sequence: TGCAGCGTTAGCCCGGGGGACAGACTCTTC. Translation gives CSVSPGDRLF.

This chain uses TRBV18 with TRBJ2-7; TRBD2 aligns across 11 bases. The CDR3 extends over 14 amino acids. Germline CDR1 KGHSH, CDR2 LQKENI. Germline trimming cut 7 bases from V and 4 bases from J; bases unmatched to any gene: 6. CDR3 sequence (DNA): TGTGCCAGCTTCTCTCCTAGCGGGGGGTACGAGCAGTACTTC. As protein: CASFSPSGGYEQYF.

CDR3: CASSQVSDRTEAFF. The CDR3 DNA is TGCGCCAGCAGCCAAGTTTCCGACCGCACTGAAGCTTTCTTT. The V gene is TRBV4-3, the J gene TRBJ1-1; D remains ambiguous. The CDR3 covers 14 residues. Germline CDR1 reads LGHNA; CDR2 reads YSLEER. V lost 1 base, J lost 4 bases, and 10 bases lay in between.

This chain uses TRBV12-3 or TRBV12-4 with TRBJ2-1, with 9 bases matching TRBD1. The J segment lost 6 bases and the V segment lost 2 bases, leaving 2 bases of the junction unmatched. The CDR3 length is 14 residues. CDR3 residues: CASSLLGQGNEQFF. The CDR3 DNA follows: TGTGCCAGCAGTTTATTGGGACAGGGCAATGAGCAGTTCTTC.

The chain links TRBV19 to TRBJ2-3, with D unclear. Germline assignment: CDR1 LNHDA and CDR2 SQIVND (reference sequence). The CDR3 loop spans 13 amino acids. Trimming took 5 bases from V and 5 from J, leaving 11 bases between them. CDR3 sequence: CASSPDWIDTQYF. Here the CDR3 DNA reads TGTGCCAGTAGTCCCGACTGGATAGATACGCAGTATTTT.

The genes are TRBV6-5 and TRBJ2-7; 11 nucleotides match TRBD2. V shed 4 bases and J 2 bases; nucleotides not matched to a gene: 10. The CDR3 totals 17 residues. CDR1 is MNHEY, CDR2 SVGAGI, per germline. The CDR3 DNA is TGTGCCAGCAGTTCCCCGACGACTAGCGGGGTGGCCTACGAGCAGTACTTC. Protein product: CASSSPTTSGVAYEQYF.

This sequence joins TRBV11-2 and TRBJ1-1, with D unclear. This CDR3 spans 16 amino acids. Per germline, CDR1 SGHAT and CDR2 FQNNGV. Trimming left V 2 bases short and J 5 bases short, with 18 bases between. The CDR3 here is CASSLSRVTKETEAFF. The CDR3 DNA reads as TGTGCCAGCAGCTTATCCAGAGTGACCAAGGAGACTGAAGCTTTCTTT.

The DNA for the CDR3 is TGTGCCAGCAGTTTCGGACTAGCGGGGTCCTACGAGCAGTACTTC. Amino acid sequence: CASSFGLAGSYEQYF. The chain couples TRBV27 to TRBJ2-7, with 12 bases fitting TRBD2. Trimming removed 3 bases from V and 1 base from J; junction bases left unmatched: 1. Germline CDR1 reads MNHEY; CDR2 reads SMNVEV (reference sequence). The CDR3 has 15 amino acids.

This clonotype has only a few counts. The V gene is TRBV27, the J gene TRBJ2-1, with TRBD2 as a possible D gene (6 bases). CDR3 length equals 12 residues. Looked up from germline, CDR1 is MNHEY and CDR2 is SMNVEV (reference sequence). Trimming stripped 7 bases from V and 7 bases from J, with 11 bases between. CDR3 bases: TGTGCCAGCAAGGAGGGTCGAAATGAGCAGTTCTTC. Its translation is CASKEGRNEQFF.

A single count supports this clonotype. The chain couples TRBV30 to TRBJ1-1; possibly TRBD1 for D (5 bases). The V end was cut by 0 bases, the J end by 7 bases, with 12 bases between. Per germline, CDR1 GTSNPN and CDR2 SVGIG (reference sequence). This CDR3 is built from 13 residues. The CDR3 region is CAWSVRRGGEAFF. CDR3 nucleotides: TGTGCCTGGAGTGTACGAAGGGGAGGTGAAGCTTTCTTT.

The chain recombines TRBV6-5 with TRBJ1-2; maybe TRBD1 (6 bases). CDR1 is MNHEY and CDR2 is SVGAGI in the germline V gene. CDR3 length: 17 residues. V dropped 2 bases and J dropped 0 bases, with 16 bases sitting between them. The CDR3 bases are TGTGCCAGCAGTTACGATCCGGACAGCCCGTCTAACTATGGCTACACCTTC. Translated: CASSYDPDSPSNYGYTF.

V gene TRBV29-1 combines with J gene TRBJ2-5; D unclear. Germline values: CDR1 SQVTM, CDR2 ANQGSEA. Trimming shortened V by 0 bases and J by 5 bases, and 7 bases separated the two germline ends. The CDR3 extends over 12 amino acids. In nucleotides, the CDR3 is TGCAGCGTTGAAGATCTTGGGGAGACCCAGTACTTC. This translates into CSVEDLGETQYF.

This clonotype was observed a handful of times. The chain has TRBV19 and TRBJ1-5; D uncertain. CDR1 is LNHDA, CDR2 SQIVND, per germline (reference sequence). CDR3 size: 17 residues. V was clipped by 7 bases and J by 1 base, with 20 bases between them. The CDR3 bases are TGTGCCAGTACCCGTCTGGACGGCATAAGCAGCAATCAGCCCCAGCATTTT. Residues: CASTRLDGISSNQPQHF.

J is TRBJ1-5 and V is TRBV6-2 or TRBV6-3; perhaps TRBD1 as D (5 bases). V lost 2 bases, J lost 3 bases, and 17 bases lay in between. The CDR3 is made up of 17 amino acids. Germline CDR1 and CDR2: MNHEY and SVGEGT. The CDR3 DNA reads as TGTGCCAGCAGTTACCAGGGCGGGCGGTCATACAATCAGCCCCAGCATTTT. The encoded protein is CASSYQGGRSYNQPQHF.

V gene TRBV6-5 combines with J gene TRBJ2-7, with D possibly matching TRBD2 (6 bases). The CDR3 has 17 amino acids. Germline-derived CDR1 and CDR2 are MNHEY and SVGAGI. Trimming shortened V by 2 bases and J by 3 bases, and 20 bases separated the two germline ends. The CDR3 sequence is CASSYTIPTGSIYEQYF. The CDR3 nucleotides read TGTGCCAGCAGTTACACTATTCCTACCGGGAGTATCTACGAGCAGTACTTC.

This chain uses TRBV5-4 with TRBJ2-5; 11 nucleotides agree with TRBD2. The CDR3 has 17 residues. Germline CDR1 is SGHNT and CDR2 is YYREEE (reference sequence). Trimming removed 4 bases from V and 1 base from J; junction bases left unmatched: 9. The CDR3 reads CASSGRLAGGLQETQYF. The CDR3 region has the DNA TGTGCCAGCAGCGGACGGCTAGCGGGAGGCCTCCAAGAGACCCAGTACTTC. The variable domain in full, completed from reference TRBV5-4 and TRBJ2-5, reads ETGVTQSPTHLIKTRGQQVTLRCSSQSGHNTVSWYQQALGQGPQFIFQYYREEENGRGNFPPRFSGLQFPNYSSELNVNALELDDSALYLCASSGRLAGGLQETQYFGPGTRLLVL.

This clonotype showed up just a few times. The chain uses TRBV27 and TRBJ1-2; D is ambiguous. This CDR3 is built from 16 residues. V gave up 1 base and J gave up 3 bases, with 15 bases separating them. Per the germline V gene, CDR1 is MNHEY and CDR2 is SMNVEV (reference sequence). The DNA of the CDR3 is TGTGCCAGCAGTTTATATTTCTCCGAAGGGTACTATGGCTACACCTTC. This translates into CASSLYFSEGYYGYTF.

This clonotype was observed a few times. This chain joins TRBV19 and TRBJ2-7; D is possibly TRBD2 (5 bases). Germline V CDR1 and CDR2: LNHDA, SQIVND (reference sequence). Trimming removed 9 bases at V and 2 bases at J, with 14 bases between. The CDR3 spans 13 residues. The CDR3 region has the DNA TGTGCCAGCTCATTCGGGGTCGCCTACGAGCAGTACTTC. This sequence encodes CASSFGVAYEQYF.

The V call is TRBV5-1, the J call TRBJ2-7, with 11 bases aligning to TRBD2. The V segment lost 7 bases and the J segment 4 bases; nucleotides outside the gene matches: 7. CDR1 and CDR2 from the germline V gene are SGHRS and YFSETQ. The CDR3 loop spans 14 amino acids. The DNA of the CDR3 is TGCGCCAGCGGGCCACTAGCGGGAGATTACGAGCAGTACTTC. Translated: CASGPLAGDYEQYF.